These 2 T cell receptor beta chains originate from one sample sequenced in a study of blood T cell repertoires in COVID-19. Generated by immunoSEQ multiplex PCR, the TCRdb table keeps only in-frame clones and is missing some. This table has roughly 200,000 clones, about 88% appearing once. Sequenced sample: peripheral blood. The receptor source for this set is a woman aged 50 to 60 with COVID-19, enrolled during active disease.

This rearrangement joins TRBV24-1 to TRBJ1-2, with TRBD1 identical over 12 bases. The CDR3 length is 16 residues. V shed 2 bases and J 2 bases; nucleotides not matched to a gene: 2. Per germline, CDR1 KGHDR and CDR2 SFDVKD. CDR3 sequence reads: CATSDWGQGANYGYTF. The CDR3 DNA follows: TGTGCCACCAGTGATTGGGGACAGGGGGCCAACTATGGCTACACCTTC.

The V call is TRBV5-1, the J call TRBJ2-5, with 10 bases that match TRBD1. Germline CDR1 is SGHRS and CDR2 is YFSETQ. The CDR3 is 15 residues long. V trimming: 2 bases; J trimming: 4 bases; junction bases outside the gene matches: 5. CDR3 nucleotides: TGCGCCAGCAGCTTCCGGGACAGGGGTGCAGAGACCCAGTACTTC. This sequence encodes CASSFRDRGAETQYF.